This T cell receptor beta chain was captured by sequencing in a study of blood T cell repertoires in COVID-19. Study-wide context: Samples taken during acute and convalescent COVID-19 were collected in the United States, Italy and Spain. Nucleic acid was either cDNA or gDNA, and it came from T cells, B-cell-depleted T cells, or PBMCs.

In germline, CDR1 is SGHRS, CDR2 YFSETQ. The ends lost 0 bases at V and 3 bases at J; junction bases unmatched: 4. The length of the CDR3 is 15 residues. In the study's own analysis: Counts of nucleated cells, estimated from reference gene primer amplification, were obtained. The data were produced by immunoSEQ multiplex PCR, yet TCRdb's version contains in-frame clones alone and is incomplete. V, J and clone size derive from that table, while D and trimming were established from the DNA sequence. The sample yields some 130,000 clones, around 73% seen once. This clone has only one observation. The sample taken for sequencing was peripheral blood. The receptor was isolated from a man aged 60-69 years who had recovered from COVID-19. The chain employs TRBV5-1 and TRBJ2-5; 8 bases align to TRBD2. CDR3 amino acids: CASSLAGGPKETQYF. CDR3 bases: TGCGCCAGCAGCTTGGCGGGAGGGCCGAAAGAGACCCAGTACTTC.